Shown below are 10 T cell receptor beta chains from a single sample sequenced in a study of cytomegalovirus exposure and HLA in healthy donors. Some clones are missing from TCRdb's copy, which holds only in-frame ones; the method was immunoSEQ multiplex PCR. The table shows 140,000 to 150,000 clones, with 87% occurring only once. Sequencing input: PBMCs. These receptors originate from a man between 18 and 35 years old in good health and CMV-seropositive.

The V and J genes are TRBV4-1 and TRBJ1-1, with 7 nucleotides matching TRBD1. This CDR3 has 17 amino acids. The V gene end was trimmed by 0 bases and the J gene end by 2 bases; junction bases not matched to a gene: 9. From germline, CDR1 is MGHRA and CDR2 YSYEKL. In DNA, the CDR3 is TGCGCCAGCAGCCAAGACTGGGGGACAGTACTTAACACTGAAGCTTTCTTT. Translation gives CASSQDWGTVLNTEAFF.

This clone appeared a single time. The chain uses TRBV9 and TRBJ2-7; TRBD1 matches at 8 bases. This CDR3 is built from 14 residues. Germline CDR1 reads SGDLS; CDR2 reads YYNGEE. After removal of 4 bases from V and 3 bases from J, the junction contained 6 bases not matched to a gene. The CDR3: CASSPRTGNYEQYF. The CDR3 DNA reads TGTGCCAGCAGCCCTAGGACAGGGAACTACGAGCAGTACTTC.

Note on this clone: In the same sample, other DNA sequences code for this CDR3. This rearrangement joins TRBV5-1 to TRBJ2-3; D unclear. The CDR3 loop spans 12 amino acids. The V end was cut by 2 bases, the J end by 3 bases, with 4 bases between. Germline CDR1 and CDR2: SGHRS and YFSETQ. CDR3: CASSLSTDTQYF. The CDR3 DNA is TGCGCCAGCAGCTTATCGACAGATACGCAGTATTTT.

The chain is built from TRBV29-1 and TRBJ2-1; 8 bases line up with TRBD1. There are 15 residues in the CDR3. Germline CDR1 is SQVTM and CDR2 is ANQGSEA. The V and J ends lost 6 bases and 6 bases, in that order; junction bases with no gene match: 13. The CDR3 nucleotides are TGCAGCGTCGCAATACACAGGGGGTTCCCCAATGAGCAGTTCTTC. This codes for CSVAIHRGFPNEQFF.

The V gene is TRBV6-4, the J gene TRBJ2-2; TRBD1 agrees at 7 bases. Germline V gene lookup returns CDR1 MRHNA and CDR2 SNTAGT. Losses at the gene ends were 3 bases for V and 6 bases for J; bases not matched to a gene: 4. The CDR3 totals 14 residues. For the CDR3, the DNA is TGTGCCAGCAGTGAACGCACAGGGGCCGGGGAGCTGTTTTTT. This codes for CASSERTGAGELFF.

This clone has just one count. V and J are TRBV7-7 and TRBJ2-1, with D possibly TRBD2 on 6 matching bases. The CDR3 covers 15 residues. CDR1 SSHAT and CDR2 FNYEAQ come from the germline V gene (reference sequence). Trimming stripped 5 bases from V and 7 bases from J, with 18 bases between. The CDR3: CASSQDGSFGNEQFF. DNA of the CDR3: TGTGCCAGCAGCCAAGACGGGAGTTTCGGGAATGAGCAGTTCTTC.

The chain has TRBV5-1 and TRBJ1-1, with a possible D match to TRBD1 (5 bases). V lost 4 bases and J 8 bases, leaving 21 bases between the germline ends. Germline V gives CDR1 SGHRS, CDR2 YFSETQ. The length of the CDR3 is 15 residues. Here the CDR3 reads CASSPLTGGATEAFF. For the CDR3, the DNA is TGCGCCAGCAGCCCGTTGACCGGTGGGGCTACCGAAGCTTTCTTT.

The CDR3 DNA reads TGCGCCAGCAGCTTGGAGGGACAGGGGGCCCTCGAGCAGTACTTC. This sequence encodes CASSLEGQGALEQYF. The rearrangement links TRBV5-1 to TRBJ2-7, with 12 bases aligning to TRBD1. This CDR3 comprises 15 residues. The V segment lost 0 bases and the J segment 6 bases; nucleotides outside the gene matches: 4. CDR1 is SGHRS, CDR2 YFSETQ, per germline.

The count of this clone is one. The chain recombines TRBV7-9 with TRBJ1-4, with a weak D call TRBD1 (6 bases). This CDR3 contains 14 residues. Trimming pared 4 bases from V and 8 bases from J, leaving 14 bases between. Germline CDR1 is SEHNR and CDR2 is FQNEAQ (reference sequence). Here the CDR3 DNA reads TGTGCCAGCAGCTCCACAGGGCGAGGAGAAAAACTGTTTTTT. Translated: CASSSTGRGEKLFF.

Only one count was recorded for this clone. V and J are TRBV2 and TRBJ1-5; 7 bases fit TRBD1. J gave up 0 bases and V 3 bases, and 2 bases lay outside the gene matches. CDR3 length: 15 amino acids. Germline V gives CDR1 SNHLY, CDR2 FYNNEI. The CDR3 bases are TGTGCCAGCAGTGAGGGGACAGCTAGCAATCAGCCCCAGCATTTT. It codes for CASSEGTASNQPQHF.